The rows below give T cell receptor beta chains drawn from one sample of a study of T-cell reconstitution after alpha-beta-depleted transplantation in children. TCRdb passed the PCR reads through MiXCR, listing each CDR3 protein once. The table lists 330,000 or so distinct CDR3 sequences, around a tenth of them singletons, with more than 2% in the top ten. The material was PBMCs from the stem cell graft donor, obtained from the stem cell graft. The receptor source for this set is a human donor who donated a stem cell graft to a child with acute lymphoblastic leukemia. The CDR3 runs from the conserved cysteine through the conserved F or W. A D gene is named only where the DNA matches it firmly. Size tells how often a clone was seen (once, few, many) or the class of an expanded clone, and some rows leave it out.

CDR3aa,CDR3nt,abundance,v_gene,j_gene,d_gene
CASSFGIDYTF,TGTGCCAGCAGTTTTGGGATTGACTACACCTTC,few,TRBV12-3/TRBV12-4,TRBJ1-2,.
CAWSRLRGGEQYF,TGTGCCTGGAGTCGGCTTAGGGGGGGCGAGCAGTACTTC,few,TRBV30,TRBJ2-7,.
CASSLIMGADYFYGYTF,TGTGCCAGCAGCCTAATAATGGGGGCAGATTATTTCTATGGCTACACCTTC,few,TRBV13,TRBJ1-2,.
CSALAGLAGGEQYF,TGCAGTGCTCTAGCGGGACTAGCGGGAGGCGAGCAGTACTTC,few,TRBV20-1,TRBJ2-7,TRBD2
CASSQRLLGTSVQETQYF,TGTGCCAGCAGCCAAAGACTCCTCGGGACTAGCGTGCAAGAGACCCAGTACTTC,.,TRBV7-4,TRBJ2-5,TRBD2
CASSSNQGTGNTIYF,TGCGCCAGCAGCTCGAACCAGGGGACTGGAAACACCATATATTTT,.,TRBV5-1,TRBJ1-3,.
CASSSEPGALGYNEQFF,TGTGCCAGCAGCTCCGAGCCAGGGGCCCTAGGGTACAATGAGCAGTTCTTC,few,TRBV7-3,TRBJ2-1,.
CASRLDRGGADTQYF,TGTGCCAGCAGACTGGACAGGGGGGGCGCAGATACGCAGTATTTT,many,TRBV12-3/TRBV12-4,TRBJ2-3,TRBD1
CASSELWGNTEAFF,TGTGCCAGCAGCGAATTGTGGGGAAACACTGAAGCTTTCTTT,few,TRBV7-9,TRBJ1-1,.
CATSRVRGRGGRDSPLHF,TGTGCCACCAGCAGAGTGAGGGGGCGTGGGGGCCGGGATTCACCCCTCCACTTT,many,TRBV15,TRBJ1-6,TRBD1
CSARASSVSSYNEQFF,TGCAGTGCTAGAGCCTCTAGCGTCAGCTCCTACAATGAGCAGTTCTTC,few,TRBV20-1,TRBJ2-1,.
CSVDKAGQQLPGGGYTF,TGCAGCGTTGATAAAGCGGGACAGCAACTGCCCGGCGGTGGCTACACCTTC,.,TRBV29-1,TRBJ1-2,TRBD1
CASRLGRVGAYEQYF,TGCGCCAGCAGATTGGGCAGGGTCGGCGCTTACGAGCAGTACTTC,many,TRBV5-1,TRBJ2-7,.
CATSEGRGHNTGELFF,TGCGCCACGAGCGAGGGGAGGGGCCACAACACCGGGGAGCTGTTTTTT,few,TRBV4-3,TRBJ2-2,TRBD2